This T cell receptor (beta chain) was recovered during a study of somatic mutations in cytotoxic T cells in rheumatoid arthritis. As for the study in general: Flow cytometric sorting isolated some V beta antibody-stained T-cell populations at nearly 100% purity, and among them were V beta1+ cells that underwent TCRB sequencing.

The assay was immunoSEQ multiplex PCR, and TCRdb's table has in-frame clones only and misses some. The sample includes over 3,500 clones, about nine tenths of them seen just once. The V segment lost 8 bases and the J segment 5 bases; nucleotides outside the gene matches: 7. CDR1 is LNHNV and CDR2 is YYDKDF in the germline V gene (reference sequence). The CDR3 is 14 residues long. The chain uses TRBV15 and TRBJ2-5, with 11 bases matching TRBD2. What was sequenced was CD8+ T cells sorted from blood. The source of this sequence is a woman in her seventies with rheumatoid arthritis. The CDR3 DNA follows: TGTGCCACCCGTCTAGCGGGGGGTGTGGAGACCCAGTACTTC. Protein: CATRLAGGVETQYF.